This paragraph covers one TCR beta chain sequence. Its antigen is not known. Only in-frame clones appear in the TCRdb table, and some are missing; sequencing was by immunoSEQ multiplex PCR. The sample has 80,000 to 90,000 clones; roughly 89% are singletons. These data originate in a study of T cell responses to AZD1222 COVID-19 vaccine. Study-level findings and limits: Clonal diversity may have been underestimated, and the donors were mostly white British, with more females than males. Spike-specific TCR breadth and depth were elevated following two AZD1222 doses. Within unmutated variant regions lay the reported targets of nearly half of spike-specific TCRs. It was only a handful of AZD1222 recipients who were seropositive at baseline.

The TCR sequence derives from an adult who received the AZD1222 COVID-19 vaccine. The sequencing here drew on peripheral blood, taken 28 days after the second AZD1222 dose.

The CDR3 nucleotides read TGTGCCAGTAGTAGACAGGGGGCTAAAGATACGCAGTATTTT. Translating gives CASSRQGAKDTQYF. The chain uses TRBV19 and TRBJ2-3; 10 nucleotides agree with TRBD1. The V gene's germline CDR1 is LNHDA and CDR2 SQIVND (reference sequence). The CDR3 runs 14 residues. Germline trimming cut 4 bases from V and 5 bases from J; bases unmatched to any gene: 3.